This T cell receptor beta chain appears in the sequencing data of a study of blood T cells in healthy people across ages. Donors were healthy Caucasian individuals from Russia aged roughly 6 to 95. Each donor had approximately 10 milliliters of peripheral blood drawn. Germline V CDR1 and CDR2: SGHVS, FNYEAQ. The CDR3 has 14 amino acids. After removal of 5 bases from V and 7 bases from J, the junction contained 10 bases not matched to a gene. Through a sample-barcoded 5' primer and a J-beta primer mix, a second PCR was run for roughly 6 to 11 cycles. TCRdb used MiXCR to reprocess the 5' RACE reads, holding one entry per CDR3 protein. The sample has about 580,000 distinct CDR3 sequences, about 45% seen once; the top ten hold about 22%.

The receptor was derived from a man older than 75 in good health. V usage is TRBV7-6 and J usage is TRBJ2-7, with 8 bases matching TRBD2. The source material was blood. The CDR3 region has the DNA TGTGCCAGCAGCCGACTAACGGGAGGGAATGAGCAGTACTTC. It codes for CASSRLTGGNEQYF.